This T cell receptor beta chain was observed in a study of blood T cell repertoires in COVID-19. About the study: COVID-19 samples collected from the United States, Italy and Spain covered acute and convalescent phases. PBMCs, B-cell-depleted T cells, or T cells provided the cDNA or gDNA that made up the material.

CDR3 size: 15 residues. Trimming removed 1 base at V and 5 bases at J, with 14 bases between. Germline CDR1 and CDR2: SGHTA and FQGNSA. Original data processing: Reference gene primer amplification yielded estimated nucleated cell counts. The method was immunoSEQ multiplex PCR; TCRdb's version includes in-frame clones alone and lacks a portion of them. V and J calls and clone size are given by that table; D and trimming were obtained from the DNA. The sample shows about 140,000 clones, 80% to 90% of them seen only once. This chain uses TRBV7-2 with TRBJ2-5; D is perhaps TRBD2 (7 bases). The receptor comes from a woman older than 75 with acute or convalescent COVID-19. The specimen was peripheral blood. CDR3 loop: CASSLVGGPTETQYF. The CDR3 DNA follows: TGTGCCAGCAGCTTAGTGGGGGGGCCTACGGAGACCCAGTACTTC.